This entry concerns a single T cell receptor (beta chain). The sample originates from a study of Tregs in tolerant kidney transplant recipients. Using immunoSEQ multiplex PCR, the repertoire was profiled, and TCRdb retains in-frame clones only, with some absent. This table holds about 240,000 clones, about four fifths found once. The sequence was obtained from a human donor in good health. The specimen was CD4+ T cells from blood.

CDR3 nucleotides: TGTGCCAGCAGTAGAGGGGCGAACACCGGGGAGCTGTTTTTT. Its protein is CASSRGANTGELFF. The genes are TRBV25-1 and TRBJ2-2; D may correspond to TRBD1 or TRBD2 (5 bases each). Germline V gene lookup returns CDR1 MGHDK and CDR2 SYGVNS. The CDR3 consists of 14 residues. Trimming pared 5 bases from V and 0 bases from J, leaving 7 bases between. Using reference TRBV25-1 and TRBJ2-2 for the parts outside the CDR3, the full variable domain is EADIYQTPRYLVIGTGKKITLECSQTMGHDKMYWYQQDPGMELHLIHYSYGVNSTEKGDLSSESTVSRIRTEHFPLTLESARPSHTSQYLCASSRGANTGELFFGEGSRLTVL.